These T cell receptor beta chains were read from a single sample in a study of blood T cell repertoires in COVID-19. Assay used: immunoSEQ multiplex PCR; TCRdb lists only in-frame clones, some missing. The sample consists of tens of thousands of clones, about 70% of them appearing once. The sample comprised peripheral blood. These receptors all come from a woman at least 80 years old with active or convalescent COVID-19. Both conserved end residues are part of each CDR3. D genes are given only for firm matches. Clone size is given for some rows only: seen once, a few or many times, or a class if the clone is expanded.

NA TRBJ2-1 TRBD2 TRBV29-1 TGCAGCGCTGGGACTAGCGGGGTGACCTACAATGAGCAGTTCTTC CSAGTSGVTYNEQFF
once TRBJ1-2 NA TRBV10-2 TGCGCCAGCAGTGAGGGCAGGGCCTATGGCTACACCTTC CASSEGRAYGYTF
NA TRBJ2-7 NA TRBV25-1 TGTGCCAGCACCCTAAGCCCGAGACTATCCTCCTACGAGCAGTACTTC CASTLSPRLSSYEQYF
NA TRBJ1-3 NA TRBV28 TGTGCCAGCAGTTTATGGAGCTCTGGAAACACCATATATTTT CASSLWSSGNTIYF
once TRBJ2-7 NA TRBV28 TGTGCCAGCAGCACCTCGGACAGCCACTACGAGCAGTACTTC CASSTSDSHYEQYF
once TRBJ1-1 TRBD1 TRBV19 TGTGCCAGTAGGACCCACAGGGGGAACACTGAAGCTTTCTTT CASRTHRGNTEAFF
once TRBJ1-4 TRBD1 TRBV12-3/TRBV12-4 TGTGCCAGCAGCCGACAGGGGGAAAAACTGTTTTTT CASSRQGEKLFF
NA TRBJ2-5 TRBD1 TRBV24-1 TGTGCCACCAGTGATCAAGGACAGGGGGCGGTGGAGACCCAGTACTTC CATSDQGQGAVETQYF
NA TRBJ1-5 NA TRBV2 TGTGCCAGCAGTGAAGGGTACAGTAGCAATCAGCCCCAGCATTTT CASSEGYSSNQPQHF
NA TRBJ2-2 NA TRBV7-9 TGTGCCAGCAGCTTATCCTACACCGGGGAGCTGTTTTTT CASSLSYTGELFF
NA TRBJ2-5 TRBD2 TRBV11-3 TGTGCCAGCAGCCCGGGGACTAGTCGTTCGGAGACCCAGTACTTC CASSPGTSRSETQYF
NA TRBJ2-7 TRBD2 TRBV6-4 TGTGCCAGCAGTCCAACCCCTAGCGGGGACTCCTACGAGCAGTACTTC CASSPTPSGDSYEQYF
few TRBJ1-1 NA TRBV6-6 TGTGCCAGCAGTTACACCCTCGGAGGGGCGAAAACTGAAGCTTTCTTT CASSYTLGGAKTEAFF
NA TRBJ2-1 NA TRBV18 TGTGCCAGCTCGTCTGTCTACAATGAGCAGTTCTTC CASSSVYNEQFF
NA TRBJ2-2 NA TRBV5-1 TGCGCCAGCAGCCCGGACTTGGGGAGTTCCACCGGGGAGCTGTTTTTT CASSPDLGSSTGELFF
NA TRBJ2-1 NA TRBV9 TGTGCCAGCAGCAAAATGGGGCAGGGAAGCAATGAGCAGTTCTTC CASSKMGQGSNEQFF
NA TRBJ2-3 TRBD2 TRBV9 TGTGCCAGCAGTAGGACTAGCGGGGGGTCGCCCTCCACAGATACGCAGTATTTT CASSRTSGGSPSTDTQYF
NA TRBJ1-5 NA TRBV20-1 TGCAGTGCTAGTCGCCTCCCCCAGGGGAATAGCAATCAGCCCCAGCATTTT CSASRLPQGNSNQPQHF
NA TRBJ1-1 NA TRBV7-9 TGTGCCAGCAGCTTAGTTGCGGTTCCGAACACTGAAGCTTTCTTT CASSLVAVPNTEAFF
once TRBJ1-5 TRBD1 TRBV28 TGTGCCAGCACAAGGACAGGGGGCGTGAGTCAGCCCCAGCATTTT CASTRTGGVSQPQHF
NA TRBJ1-3 NA TRBV11-2 TGTGCCAGCAGCTTATCGGACACCTCTGGAAACACCATATATTTT CASSLSDTSGNTIYF
NA TRBJ1-6 NA TRBV7-2 TGTGCCAGCAGCTTATTCGCGGATTCACCCCTCCACTTT CASSLFADSPLHF
NA TRBJ2-1 NA TRBV5-8 TGTGCCAGCAGCTTGGGGACAGTATTCAATGAGCAGTTCTTC CASSLGTVFNEQFF